Below, 26 T cell receptor beta chains from the same sample are listed, as sequenced in a study of T-cell memory formation after mild COVID-19. From the 5' RACE reads, TCRdb called clonotypes with MiXCR, one entry per CDR3 protein. The sample holds 300,000 to 400,000 distinct CDR3 sequences, 15% seen once. Sequencing used PBMCs or a T cell subset sorted from them (not recorded which). Source of these receptors: a man in his late teens or twenties who had mild COVID-19 (a few samples of this study predate the infection). Cell type and time point are not known.

As DNA, the CDR3 is TGTGCCAGCAGCTTACGGCGAGCGGGGGTTAGCTCCTACAATGAGCAGTTCTTC. Its translation is CASSLRRAGVSSYNEQFF. The chain uses TRBV7-8 and TRBJ2-1; 8 nucleotides agree with TRBD2. The CDR3 is 18 residues long. Trimming at V came to 2 bases and at J to 0 bases, leaving 9 bases not matched to a gene. Germline loops: CDR1 SGHVS, CDR2 FQNEAQ.

This clonotype was seen many times. The chain is built from TRBV10-2 and TRBJ2-3; tentatively, D is TRBD1 or TRBD2 (6 bases each). Deletions cut 6 bases from V and 6 bases from J, with 13 bases between. The CDR3 runs 13 residues. Germline CDR1 is WSHSY and CDR2 is SAAADI. CDR3 sequence: CASSGGLVDTQYF. In nucleotides, the CDR3 is TGCGCCAGCAGCGGGGGCCTGGTTGATACGCAGTATTTT.

The chain links TRBV6-1 to TRBJ2-5, with TRBD1 matching over 9 bases. Germline V gene sequence: CDR1 MNHNS, CDR2 SASEGT. V shed 3 bases and J 5 bases; nucleotides not matched to a gene: 7. The CDR3 is made up of 15 amino acids. CDR3 protein: CASSDLGQGRETQYF. DNA for the CDR3: TGTGCCAGCAGTGACCTAGGACAGGGGCGGGAGACCCAGTACTTC.

This clonotype was seen more than once but under ten times. This sequence joins TRBV6-5 and TRBJ2-3; 7 bases map to TRBD1. This CDR3 is built from 13 residues. Germline loops: CDR1 MNHEY, CDR2 SVGAGI. After removal of 0 bases from V and 6 bases from J, the junction contained 0 bases not matched to a gene. CDR3 sequence reads: CASSYSTGDTQYF. The CDR3 DNA follows: TGTGCCAGCAGTTACTCGACAGGGGATACGCAGTATTTT.

J is TRBJ2-7 and V is TRBV11-2, with D possibly being TRBD1 or TRBD2 (5 bases each). The V gene's germline CDR1 is SGHAT and CDR2 FQNNGV. The V end was cut by 1 base, the J end by 0 bases, with 16 bases between. CDR3 length: 17 residues. CDR3 nucleotides: TGTGCCAGCAGCTTAGGAGCGGACACCGACCCCTCCTACGAGCAGTACGTC. Residues: CASSLGADTDPSYEQYV.

This chain uses TRBV7-2 with TRBJ1-3, with a possible D match to TRBD1 (5 bases). Germline V gene data show CDR1 as SGHTA and CDR2 as FQGNSA. Trimming stripped 1 base from V and 2 bases from J, with 12 bases between. This CDR3 region has 16 residues. CDR3 sequence: CASSLVGGGAGNTIYF. For the CDR3, the DNA is TGTGCCAGCAGCTTAGTAGGCGGAGGGGCTGGAAACACCATATATTTT.

This clonotype turned up a few times. J is TRBJ2-3 and V is TRBV7-9; 12 bases line up with TRBD2. The CDR3 is 19 residues long. The germline gives CDR1 SEHNR, CDR2 FQNEAQ (reference sequence). Losses at the gene ends were 2 bases for V and 6 bases for J; bases not matched to a gene: 15. The CDR3 region is CASSLFLGTSGRSHDTQYF. For the CDR3, the DNA is TGTGCCAGCAGCTTATTCTTAGGGACTAGCGGGCGCAGCCACGATACGCAGTATTTT.

The rearrangement uses TRBV4-2 and TRBJ1-5; D possibly corresponds to TRBD1 (5 bases). The CDR3 is made up of 16 amino acids. V was trimmed by 0 bases and J by 7 bases, leaving 16 bases between them. The germline V gene encodes CDR1 LGHNA and CDR2 YNFKEQ. The CDR3 coding sequence is TGTGCCAGCAGCCAAGAACCGGGGGAAAAGGGACAGCCCCAGCATTTT. This translates into CASSQEPGEKGQPQHF.

V gene TRBV6-2 or TRBV6-3 combines with J gene TRBJ2-1; perhaps TRBD2 as D (5 bases). The CDR3 spans 14 residues. V was pared by 5 bases and J by 1 base, with 9 bases between. From germline, CDR1 is MNHEY and CDR2 SVGEGT. The CDR3 coding sequence is TGTGCCAGCAGTCGGACTCTTTCCTACAATGAGCAGTTCTTC. As protein: CASSRTLSYNEQFF.

This clonotype was observed at least ten times. J is TRBJ1-5 and V is TRBV6-5; maybe TRBD1 (6 bases). CDR1 MNHEY and CDR2 SVGAGI come from the germline V gene. The V end was cut by 5 bases, the J end by 8 bases, with 19 bases between. The CDR3 runs 15 residues. The CDR3 DNA sequence: TGTGCCAGCAGTGAGGGGACACTCGGATGGGAGCCCCAGCATTTT. This gives the protein CASSEGTLGWEPQHF.

In this sample, this clonotype turned up a few times. The genes are TRBV11-2 and TRBJ2-5, with 9 bases matching TRBD1. Germline-derived CDR1 and CDR2 are SGHAT and FQNNGV. V lost 5 bases, J lost 5 bases, and 9 bases stayed unmatched. The CDR3 is 15 amino acids. This chain's CDR3 is CASSPAGTGRETQYF. The DNA for the CDR3 is TGTGCCAGCAGCCCCGCCGGGACAGGGCGGGAGACCCAGTACTTC. The whole variable domain, remainder taken from reference TRBV11-2 and TRBJ2-5, is EAGVAQSPRYKIIEKRQSVAFWCNPISGHATLYWYQQILGQGPKLLIQFQNNGVVDDSQLPKDRFSAERLKGVDSTLKIQPAKLEDSAVYLCASSPAGTGRETQYFGPGTRLLVL.

The chain joins TRBV4-1 to TRBJ2-7; possibly TRBD1 or TRBD2 for D (5 bases each). The germline V gene has CDR1 MGHRA and CDR2 YSYEKL. The CDR3 sequence is 15 residues long. V lost 0 bases and J lost 2, with 11 bases in between. The CDR3 sequence is CASSQEGRAPYEQYF. CDR3 sequence (DNA): TGCGCCAGCAGCCAAGAGGGACGGGCCCCCTACGAGCAGTACTTC.

This rearrangement joins TRBV29-1 to TRBJ2-1; D gene ambiguous. Trimming cost V 8 bases and J 7 bases, with 18 bases left between them. CDR1 and CDR2 (germline): SQVTM, ANQGSEA. The CDR3 sequence is 13 residues long. The CDR3, as DNA: TGCAGCCCGAGCAAATTGTCTGGTAATGAGCAGTTCTTC. Translating it yields CSPSKLSGNEQFF.

This clonotype turned up a few times. This sequence joins TRBV20-1 and TRBJ2-4; possible D gene TRBD1, 6 bases. The length of the CDR3 is 13 residues. Trimming took off 5 bases at V and 3 bases at J, with 11 bases between the two ends. The germline V gene has CDR1 DFQATT and CDR2 SNEGSKA (reference sequence). The CDR3 DNA is TGCAGTGCTTCCCCAGGGGTCAAAAACATTCAGTACTTC. The encoded protein is CSASPGVKNIQYF.

This clonotype has a handful of counts. The chain carries TRBV5-5 and TRBJ2-3; 7 bases map to TRBD2. The CDR3 has 16 amino acids. From germline, CDR1 is SGHKS and CDR2 YYEKEE (reference sequence). V shed 6 bases and J 4 bases; nucleotides not matched to a gene: 14. The CDR3 region is CASKVGPGGSADTQYF. CDR3 bases: TGTGCCAGCAAGGTGGGCCCGGGGGGTAGCGCAGATACGCAGTATTTT.

V gene TRBV2 combines with J gene TRBJ2-1; possible D gene TRBD2, 6 bases. The CDR3 covers 14 residues. The V end was cut by 5 bases, the J end by 3 bases, with 11 bases between. Germline values: CDR1 SNHLY, CDR2 FYNNEI. For the CDR3, the DNA is TGTGCCAGCAGTCTAGCGATATACTACAATGAGCAGTTCTTC. Translating it yields CASSLAIYYNEQFF. The full variable domain, rest sourced from reference TRBV2 and TRBJ2-1, is EPEVTQTPSHQVTQMGQEVILRCVPISNHLYFYWYRQILGQKVEFLVSFYNNEISEKSEIFDDQFSVERPDGSNFTLKIRSTKLEDSAMYFCASSLAIYYNEQFFGPGTRLTVL.

The chain couples TRBV7-9 to TRBJ2-7, with 7 bases matching TRBD1. This CDR3 has 14 residues. Trimming cost V 5 bases and J 2 bases; bases outside gene matches: 6. CDR1 is SEHNR, CDR2 FQNEAQ, per germline (reference sequence). The CDR3 DNA sequence: TGTGCCAGCAGCCTCACAGGGGTGCCCTACGAGCAGTACTTC. It encodes CASSLTGVPYEQYF.

This clonotype was found a few times. CDR3 coding DNA: TGTGCCAGCAGTTACGGGGTAGCGGGGACCCGCCGGGAGTATTTT. Amino acid sequence: CASSYGVAGTRREYF. The chain joins TRBV6-5 to TRBJ2-3; 8 bases match TRBD2. This CDR3 region has 15 residues. V trimming: 2 bases; J trimming: 13 bases; junction bases outside the gene matches: 14. CDR1 and CDR2 (germline): MNHEY, SVGAGI.

A few counts support this clonotype. V and J are TRBV2 and TRBJ1-4; D unresolved. There are 13 residues in the CDR3. V was clipped by 6 bases and J by 7 bases, with 12 bases between them. Germline assignment: CDR1 SNHLY and CDR2 FYNNEI. This CDR3 reads CASRSAGLEKLFF. DNA for the CDR3: TGTGCCAGCAGGAGCGCGGGCCTTGAAAAACTGTTTTTT.

The CDR3 nucleotides are TGCGCCAGCAGCCAAGGACGGGGCGAGACCCAGTACTTC. It codes for CASSQGRGETQYF. The chain recombines TRBV4-3 with TRBJ2-5, with D tentatively TRBD1 or TRBD2 (5 bases each). V lost 1 base, J lost 5 bases, and 8 bases lay in between. Germline values: CDR1 LGHNA, CDR2 YSLEER. The CDR3 runs 13 residues.

The chain employs TRBV7-9 and TRBJ1-5, with D maybe TRBD1 (6 bases). This CDR3 comprises 14 residues. Germline V CDR1 and CDR2: SEHNR, FQNEAQ (reference sequence). The germline V and J ends were trimmed by 7 bases and 6 bases, with 16 bases remaining between them. The CDR3 reads CASIRGGAVQPQHF. The CDR3 bases are TGTGCCAGCATCCGTGGGGGGGCGGTTCAGCCCCAGCATTTT. Full variable domain (outside the CDR3, taken from reference TRBV7-9 and TRBJ1-5): DTGVSQNPRHKITKRGQNVTFRCDPISEHNRLYWYRQTLGQGPEFLTYFQNEAQLEKSRLLSDRFSAERPKGSFSTLEIQRTEQGDSAMYLCASIRGGAVQPQHFGDGTRLSIL.

The gene calls are TRBV6-5 and TRBJ1-3; no clear D. Germline V CDR1 and CDR2: MNHEY, SVGAGI. The CDR3 spans 12 residues. The V gene lost 6 bases and the J gene lost 2 bases, with 5 bases spanning the gap. DNA of the CDR3: TGTGCCAGCAGGGCGCCTGGAAACACCATATATTTT. Translation gives CASRAPGNTIYF.

This clonotype has a handful of counts. The gene calls are TRBV12-3 or TRBV12-4 and TRBJ1-3; 7 nucleotides align to TRBD1. This CDR3 has 15 amino acids. V shed 5 bases and J 2 bases; nucleotides not matched to a gene: 6. The CDR3 bases are TGTGCCAGCAGTCCGCTCCAGGGGGCTGGAAACACCATATATTTT. It codes for CASSPLQGAGNTIYF.

This chain joins TRBV7-8 and TRBJ2-3; D gene unclear. The CDR3 contains 12 residues. Trimming left V 5 bases short and J 8 bases short, with 11 bases between. The germline gives CDR1 SGHVS, CDR2 FQNEAQ. The CDR3 nucleotides are TGTGCCAGCAGCCCCCTCCAGACTACGCAGTATTTT. Translating gives CASSPLQTTQYF. Variable domain in full (rest from reference TRBV7-8 and TRBJ2-3): GAGVSQSPRYKVAKRGQDVALRCDPISGHVSLFWYQQALGQGPEFLTYFQNEAQLDKSGLPSDRFFAERPEGSVSTLKIQRTQQEDSAVYLCASSPLQTTQYFGPGTRLTVL.

Ten or more counts support this clonotype. This chain connects TRBV5-1 to TRBJ1-5; D perhaps matches TRBD1 (6 bases). Trimming pared 4 bases from V and 2 bases from J, leaving 10 bases between. CDR1 is SGHRS and CDR2 is YFSETQ in the germline V gene. The CDR3 consists of 14 residues. This chain's CDR3 is CASSREGGNQPQHF. The CDR3 region has the DNA TGCGCCAGCAGCCGAGAGGGGGGCAATCAGCCCCAGCATTTT.

The chain combines TRBV6-2 or TRBV6-3 with TRBJ1-6; TRBD1 matches at 10 bases. Germline loops: CDR1 MNHEY, CDR2 SVGEGT. The CDR3 is 16 residues long. V trimming: 5 bases; J trimming: 4 bases; junction bases outside the gene matches: 5. The CDR3 region is CASSLRTGGYNSPLHF. The CDR3 DNA sequence: TGTGCCAGCAGTCTACGGACAGGGGGTTATAATTCACCCCTCCACTTT.